This record looks at one T cell receptor (beta chain) sequence and its context. This record comes from a study of blood T cell repertoires in COVID-19. As for the study in general: Donors in the United States, Italy and Spain gave samples during acute or convalescent COVID-19. PBMCs, B-cell-depleted T cells, or T cells provided the cDNA or gDNA that made up the material.

In the source study's methods: Reference gene primer amplification in the assay estimated nucleated cell counts. Profiling relied on immunoSEQ multiplex PCR, and the TCRdb table lists in-frame clones only, not all of them. V and J calls and clone size are as listed in that table; D and trimming were resolved from the DNA. The sample includes roughly 39,000 clones, over 70% of them seen just once. Trimming stripped 10 bases from V and 7 bases from J, with 20 bases between. CDR1 MDHEN and CDR2 SYDVKM come from the germline V gene. This CDR3 region has 14 residues. Sequenced sample: peripheral blood. The TCR was taken from a man aged 45 to 65 with active or convalescent COVID-19. This rearrangement joins TRBV28 to TRBJ1-5; a weak D match, TRBD1 (6 bases). The CDR3 sequence is CATLSPDRLQPQHF. The CDR3 nucleotides are TGTGCCACCCTTTCTCCCGACAGGCTCCAGCCCCAGCATTTT.